The 14 T cell receptor beta chains below all came from one sample that was sequenced in a study of cytomegalovirus exposure and HLA in healthy donors. The method was immunoSEQ multiplex PCR; TCRdb's version includes in-frame clones alone and lacks a portion of them. Among 170,000 or so clones listed, 80% to 85% were seen once. The sequencing sample was made of PBMCs. The receptor set was obtained from a woman younger than 35 in good health and CMV-seropositive.

The chain joins TRBV6-1 to TRBJ2-3, with TRBD1 matching over 7 bases. Per germline, CDR1 MNHNS and CDR2 SASEGT. Trimming removed 5 bases from V and 1 base from J; junction bases left unmatched: 0. The CDR3 is made up of 13 amino acids. CDR3 amino acids: CASSTGGTDTQYF. As DNA, the CDR3 is TGTGCCAGCAGTACAGGGGGCACAGATACGCAGTATTTT.

The chain couples TRBV5-6 to TRBJ1-2; 7 bases are shared with TRBD1. The CDR3 has 15 amino acids. CDR1 is SGHDT and CDR2 is YYEEEE in the germline V gene. The V and J ends lost 8 bases and 0 bases, in that order; junction bases with no gene match: 10. The CDR3 DNA is TGTGCCAGTTATCGACAGGGCGCTACTAACTATGGCTACACCTTC. Protein sequence: CASYRQGATNYGYTF.

The chain has TRBV4-2 and TRBJ1-6; D is perhaps TRBD1 (5 bases). V was cut by 1 base and J by 7 bases, with 14 bases left in between. This CDR3 has 16 amino acids. Germline CDR1 LGHNA, CDR2 YNFKEQ. CDR3 DNA: TGTGCCAGCAGCCAAGGGTTCAGGGATGGGAATTCACCCCTCCACTTT. Its protein product is CASSQGFRDGNSPLHF.

This chain connects TRBV29-1 to TRBJ2-7; tentatively, D is TRBD1 (6 bases). CDR1 is SQVTM and CDR2 is ANQGSEA in the germline V gene. This CDR3 contains 13 residues. V was shortened by 5 bases and J by 2 bases, with 13 bases between the two germline ends. CDR3 bases: TGCAGCGTTACCGACAGGTCAACCTACGAGCAGTACTTC. Translated: CSVTDRSTYEQYF.

This clone has a single count. The rearrangement uses TRBV4-1 and TRBJ2-1; D gene ambiguous. This CDR3 has 14 residues. V gave up 3 bases and J gave up 1 base, with 7 bases separating them. CDR1 and CDR2 from the germline V gene are MGHRA and YSYEKL. The CDR3 region has the DNA TGCGCCAGCAGCCATCCCGGGTCCTACAATGAGCAGTTCTTC. Encoded protein: CASSHPGSYNEQFF.

The chain joins TRBV6-5 to TRBJ1-2, with 10 nucleotides matching TRBD1. CDR1 and CDR2 (germline): MNHEY, SVGAGI. V shed 4 bases, J shed 5 bases, and the junction held 4 bases outside the gene matches. The CDR3 sequence is 14 residues long. CDR3 sequence reads: CASSWGQGNYGYTF. The CDR3 DNA reads as TGTGCCAGCAGTTGGGGACAGGGGAATTATGGCTACACCTTC.

The CDR3 DNA is TGTGCCAGCGGAGGGGACCAACCGACCACCAATGAGCAGTTCTTC. Its protein product is CASGGDQPTTNEQFF. The chain uses TRBV27 and TRBJ2-1, with a weak D call TRBD2 (6 bases). Looked up from germline, CDR1 is MNHEY and CDR2 is SMNVEV (reference sequence). This CDR3 spans 15 amino acids. The V end was cut by 8 bases, the J end by 6 bases, with 20 bases between.

V usage is TRBV19 and J usage is TRBJ2-7, with TRBD1 matching over 7 bases. CDR1 is LNHDA and CDR2 is SQIVND in the germline V gene (reference sequence). The V and J ends lost 5 bases and 7 bases, in that order; junction bases with no gene match: 11. The CDR3 has 14 residues. Here the CDR3 reads CASSRRTGLGEQYF. CDR3 nucleotides: TGTGCCAGTAGTCGGCGGACAGGTTTGGGGGAGCAGTACTTC.

The chain is built from TRBV4-3 and TRBJ2-2; D possibly corresponds to TRBD1 (8 bases). Germline V gene data show CDR1 as LGHNA and CDR2 as YSLEER. The ends were cut back, 3 bases at V and 5 bases at J, with 16 bases in the middle. CDR3 length: 16 residues. For the CDR3, the DNA is TGCGCCAGCAGCCACCTTACAGGGGGGGGGACCGGGGAGCTGTTTTTT. Protein sequence: CASSHLTGGGTGELFF.

The chain carries TRBV6-6 and TRBJ1-1; 7 bases are a match to TRBD1. V was pared by 11 bases and J by 2 bases, with 8 bases of the junction left unmatched. The germline V gene encodes CDR1 MNHNY and CDR2 SVGAGI (reference sequence). This CDR3 comprises 13 residues. The CDR3 coding sequence is TGTGCCTCTACAGACAGGGTAAACACTGAAGCTTTCTTT. It translates to CASTDRVNTEAFF.

V usage is TRBV7-6 and J usage is TRBJ2-3; TRBD1 aligns across 10 bases. The CDR3 is made up of 18 amino acids. The ends lost 5 bases at V and 4 bases at J; junction bases unmatched: 15. Germline CDR1 reads SGHVS; CDR2 reads FNYEAQ. CDR3 in amino acids: CASSHYPGQGFWADTQYF. CDR3 bases: TGTGCCAGCAGCCATTATCCGGGACAGGGGTTTTGGGCAGATACGCAGTATTTT. Full variable domain (remainder filled in from reference TRBV7-6 and TRBJ2-3): GAGVSQSPRYKVTKRGQDVALRCDPISGHVSLYWYRQALGQGPEFLTYFNYEAQQDKSGLPNDRFSAERPEGSISTLTIQRTEQRDSAMYRCASSHYPGQGFWADTQYFGPGTRLTVL.

This chain connects TRBV11-2 to TRBJ1-1; no clear D gene. This CDR3 comprises 14 residues. Trimming shortened V by 1 base and J by 1 base, and 7 bases separated the two germline ends. Germline V gene lookup returns CDR1 SGHAT and CDR2 FQNNGV. CDR3 DNA sequence: TGTGCCAGCAGCTTAGGACTGCCGAACACTGAAGCTTTCTTT. Translating it yields CASSLGLPNTEAFF. The whole variable domain, remainder taken from reference TRBV11-2 and TRBJ1-1, is EAGVAQSPRYKIIEKRQSVAFWCNPISGHATLYWYQQILGQGPKLLIQFQNNGVVDDSQLPKDRFSAERLKGVDSTLKIQPAKLEDSAVYLCASSLGLPNTEAFFGQGTRLTVV.

The chain recombines TRBV6-1 with TRBJ1-5; D may be TRBD1 (6 bases). The V end lost 6 bases, the J end lost 4 bases, and 10 bases lay between the germline ends. This CDR3 has 13 residues. Germline CDR1 and CDR2: MNHNS and SASEGT. CDR3 region: CASRGQANQPQHF. In nucleotides, the CDR3 is TGTGCCAGCAGGGGACAAGCGAATCAGCCCCAGCATTTT.

The chain joins TRBV5-4 to TRBJ2-2; D possibly corresponds to TRBD1 (5 bases). This CDR3 spans 14 amino acids. Trimming took 3 bases from V and 2 from J, leaving 8 bases between them. Germline CDR1 is SGHNT and CDR2 is YYREEE (reference sequence). CDR3 sequence reads: CASSSQGNTGELFF. For the CDR3, the DNA is TGTGCCAGCAGCTCGCAGGGTAACACCGGGGAGCTGTTTTTT.